A single T cell receptor beta chain is shown here with its context. Its antigen is currently unknown. This sample was taken from a study of cytomegalovirus exposure and HLA in healthy donors. Germline lookup yields CDR1 LNHDA and CDR2 SQIVND (reference sequence). This CDR3 comprises 15 residues. Unmatched junction bases numbered 4, after V lost 2 bases and J lost 5 bases. Amplification used 60 Vbeta primers and 13 Jbeta primers. The table came from immunoSEQ multiplex PCR; TCRdb's copy has only in-frame clones and leaves some out. The listing records fewer than 200,000 clones. Findings of the study overall: Reportedly, diagnosis of cytomegalovirus status by the classifier showed high specificity and sensitivity.

The sequence derives from a woman in her sixties or seventies in good health and CMV-seronegative. The chain combines TRBV19 with TRBJ2-7; 12 bases line up with TRBD1. The sample taken for sequencing was PBMCs. The CDR3 reads CASSISGTGGHEQYF. CDR3 DNA: TGTGCCAGTAGTATATCCGGGACAGGGGGCCACGAGCAGTACTTC.